This T cell receptor beta chain is drawn from a study of blood T cell repertoires in COVID-19. Study-level information: The cDNA or gDNA used as material had been derived from T cells, B-cell-depleted T cells, or PBMCs.

Methods used by the authors: Amplification of reference gene primers provided the estimated nucleated cell counts. Data came from immunoSEQ multiplex PCR; TCRdb stores just in-frame clones and leaves some out. V and J calls and clone size are those listed in that table; D and trimming were worked out from the DNA. The profile shows about 480,000 clones, approximately 89% of them singletons. A Seattle source enrolled patients during active infection and followed them longitudinally. The clonotype comes from a man aged 18-30 years with COVID-19, enrolled during active disease. Material for sequencing was peripheral blood.

CDR3 DNA sequence: TGTGCCAGCAATAAACTCCCGGGGGAAGCGGGGCGTCTGTATTTT. This translates into CASNKLPGEAGRLYF. The V call is TRBV6-5, the J call TRBJ2-3; 7 nucleotides align to TRBD2. Unmatched junction bases numbered 21, after V lost 7 bases and J lost 14 bases. The CDR3 runs to 15 residues. The germline CDR1 and CDR2 sequences are MNHEY and SVGAGI.